These T cell receptor beta chains were read from a single sample in a study of shared clonotypes between healthy human individuals. TCRdb's copy holds only in-frame clones and misses some; the assay was immunoSEQ multiplex PCR. The table lists about 510,000 clones, 90% to 97% of them singletons. Source material: naive CD4+ T cells sorted from blood. These receptors originate from a woman aged 30 to 39 in good health. Each CDR3 is given without its conserved first and last residue. A row's size may be missing; if present it is once, few, many or a size class.

J: TRBJ1-1
V: TRBV7-8
size: -
CDR3: ASSQAPGLGTEAF

J: TRBJ1-1
V: TRBV13
size: -
CDR3: ASSLDHSGEAF

J: -
V: TRBV11-2
size: -
CDR3: ASSSSRTGYEQY

J: TRBJ2-6
V: TRBV7-2
size: -
CDR3: ASSLDGRSGANVLT

J: TRBJ1-1
V: TRBV29-1
size: -
CDR3: SVVPGANTEAF

J: TRBJ2-7
V: TRBV6-5
size: -
CDR3: ASSRALSSYEQY

J: TRBJ2-7
V: TRBV6-5
size: -
CDR3: ASSPNRQLPYEQY

J: TRBJ1-6
V: TRBV10-3
size: -
CDR3: ATARGQGFSSSYNSPLH

J: TRBJ2-6
V: TRBV7-9
size: -
CDR3: ASSLMGSGANVLT

J: TRBJ2-7
V: TRBV13
size: -
CDR3: ASSLRAGQKGHEQY

J: TRBJ2-3
V: TRBV29-1
size: -
CDR3: SVTQRLSTDTQY

J: TRBJ2-3
V: TRBV19
size: -
CDR3: ASSISSFFTDTQY

J: TRBJ2-3
V: TRBV29-1
size: -
CDR3: SGRLARTFTDTQY

J: TRBJ1-4
V: TRBV19
size: -
CDR3: ASSPQGAVVEKLF

J: TRBJ2-3
V: TRBV7-2
size: -
CDR3: ASSLGLAGETDTQY

J: TRBJ2-7
V: TRBV28
size: -
CDR3: ASSRGLPPYEQY

J: TRBJ2-3
V: TRBV15
size: -
CDR3: ATSRDRRLPSTDTQY

J: TRBJ2-3
V: TRBV19
size: -
CDR3: ASSPRQTSTDTQY

J: TRBJ2-7
V: TRBV6-6
size: -
CDR3: ASSYSKSLEQY

J: TRBJ2-1
V: TRBV6-5
size: -
CDR3: ASSYPYNEQF

J: TRBJ2-7
V: TRBV28
size: once
CDR3: ASSFGLAGVGEQY

J: TRBJ1-1
V: TRBV2
size: -
CDR3: ASTPADEGLGAF

J: TRBJ2-2
V: TRBV5-5
size: -
CDR3: ASSPARAGELF

J: TRBJ2-5
V: TRBV18
size: -
CDR3: ASSERYQETQY

J: TRBJ2-7
V: TRBV11-2
size: -
CDR3: ASSLGLAGVSEQY

J: TRBJ1-5
V: TRBV19
size: -
CDR3: ASSRTDYNQPQH

J: TRBJ2-3
V: TRBV10-2
size: -
CDR3: ASSLGQAQY

J: TRBJ2-7
V: TRBV19
size: -
CDR3: ASSVDRGRSYEQY

J: TRBJ1-1
V: TRBV6-5
size: -
CDR3: ASSYDSTGTAEAF

J: TRBJ2-7
V: TRBV28
size: -
CDR3: ASSPPPGHGEHEQY

J: TRBJ2-1
V: TRBV27
size: -
CDR3: ASRKFLAGGPYNEQF

J: TRBJ1-1
V: TRBV18
size: -
CDR3: ASSPLMGPTEAF

J: TRBJ2-7
V: TRBV19
size: -
CDR3: ASSQRDSSYEQY

J: TRBJ2-7
V: TRBV27
size: -
CDR3: ASSFLGYEQY

J: TRBJ1-2
V: TRBV19
size: -
CDR3: ASSISGAVNYGYT

J: TRBJ2-7
V: TRBV6-6
size: -
CDR3: ASSARLAGGRGEQY

J: TRBJ2-3
V: TRBV11-2
size: -
CDR3: ASSSNTDTQY

J: TRBJ2-3
V: TRBV7-9
size: -
CDR3: ASSPQGAGDTQY

J: TRBJ2-2
V: TRBV29-1
size: -
CDR3: SAGQGAIATGELF

J: TRBJ1-3
V: TRBV6-5
size: -
CDR3: ASRGTPGNTIY

J: TRBJ1-3
V: TRBV7-2
size: -
CDR3: ASSSDISGNTIY

J: TRBJ2-5
V: TRBV5-4
size: -
CDR3: ASSDPGPRGQETQY

J: TRBJ1-3
V: TRBV9
size: -
CDR3: ASSPGQFSGNTIY